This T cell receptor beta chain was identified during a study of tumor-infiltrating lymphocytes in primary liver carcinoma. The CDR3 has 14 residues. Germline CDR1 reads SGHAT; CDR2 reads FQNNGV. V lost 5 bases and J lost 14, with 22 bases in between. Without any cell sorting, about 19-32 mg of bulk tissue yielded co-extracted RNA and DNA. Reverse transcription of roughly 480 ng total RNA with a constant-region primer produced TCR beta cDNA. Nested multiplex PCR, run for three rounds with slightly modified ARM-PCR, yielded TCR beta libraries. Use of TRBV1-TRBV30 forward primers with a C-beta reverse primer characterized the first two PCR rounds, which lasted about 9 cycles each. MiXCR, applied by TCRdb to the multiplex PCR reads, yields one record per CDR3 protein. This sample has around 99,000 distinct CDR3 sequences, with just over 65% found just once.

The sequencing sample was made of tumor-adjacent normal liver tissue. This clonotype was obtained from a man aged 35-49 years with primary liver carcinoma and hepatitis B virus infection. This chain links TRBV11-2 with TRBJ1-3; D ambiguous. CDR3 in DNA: TGTGCCAGCAGCCCCACGGGCTCTGGAAACACTGTATATTTT. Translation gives CASSPTGSGNTVYF.